A single T cell receptor (beta chain) is shown here with its context. Its antigen is unknown. One junction end disagrees with the germline gene, perhaps due to a read error. This specimen belongs to a study of regulatory T cells in long-lasting Graves disease. Time point described: newly diagnosed GD, antithyroid drugs for less than 3 months. PBMCs were the source of the RNA used for TCR sequencing. Through Arm-PCR of CDR3 regions and iRepertoire HTBI primers, TCR beta libraries were built. Via MiXCR, TCRdb re-called the multiplex PCR reads, giving one row per CDR3 protein. The data hold roughly 420,000 distinct CDR3 sequences, with 14% observed a single time. From germline, CDR1 is MNHNS and CDR2 SASEGT. This CDR3 is built from 17 residues. The study, taken as a whole, reports: TRBV28 was favored in persistent disease, as were TRBJ1-2 and TRBJ2-5.

These data are also associated with another study on T cells in Graves' hyperthyroidism and ophthalmopathy. That paper notes: The patients, who ranged from 18 to 65 in age, presented with newly diagnosed hyperthyroidism lasting under 2 months. The TCR CDR3 was amplified in a first-round RT-PCR using the HTBI primer set.

Specimen: peripheral blood mononuclear cells (PBMCs), collected at new diagnosis, from a patient treated with antithyroid drugs. The source of this sequence is a woman aged 50 to 65 with Graves disease. The genes are TRBV6-1 and TRBJ2-3, with 10 positions matching TRBD2. Written as DNA, the CDR3 is TGTGCCAGCAGTGAAGCTCGAGCGGGAGGGTTAACAGATACGCAATATTTT. Its protein is CASSEARAGGLTDTQYF.